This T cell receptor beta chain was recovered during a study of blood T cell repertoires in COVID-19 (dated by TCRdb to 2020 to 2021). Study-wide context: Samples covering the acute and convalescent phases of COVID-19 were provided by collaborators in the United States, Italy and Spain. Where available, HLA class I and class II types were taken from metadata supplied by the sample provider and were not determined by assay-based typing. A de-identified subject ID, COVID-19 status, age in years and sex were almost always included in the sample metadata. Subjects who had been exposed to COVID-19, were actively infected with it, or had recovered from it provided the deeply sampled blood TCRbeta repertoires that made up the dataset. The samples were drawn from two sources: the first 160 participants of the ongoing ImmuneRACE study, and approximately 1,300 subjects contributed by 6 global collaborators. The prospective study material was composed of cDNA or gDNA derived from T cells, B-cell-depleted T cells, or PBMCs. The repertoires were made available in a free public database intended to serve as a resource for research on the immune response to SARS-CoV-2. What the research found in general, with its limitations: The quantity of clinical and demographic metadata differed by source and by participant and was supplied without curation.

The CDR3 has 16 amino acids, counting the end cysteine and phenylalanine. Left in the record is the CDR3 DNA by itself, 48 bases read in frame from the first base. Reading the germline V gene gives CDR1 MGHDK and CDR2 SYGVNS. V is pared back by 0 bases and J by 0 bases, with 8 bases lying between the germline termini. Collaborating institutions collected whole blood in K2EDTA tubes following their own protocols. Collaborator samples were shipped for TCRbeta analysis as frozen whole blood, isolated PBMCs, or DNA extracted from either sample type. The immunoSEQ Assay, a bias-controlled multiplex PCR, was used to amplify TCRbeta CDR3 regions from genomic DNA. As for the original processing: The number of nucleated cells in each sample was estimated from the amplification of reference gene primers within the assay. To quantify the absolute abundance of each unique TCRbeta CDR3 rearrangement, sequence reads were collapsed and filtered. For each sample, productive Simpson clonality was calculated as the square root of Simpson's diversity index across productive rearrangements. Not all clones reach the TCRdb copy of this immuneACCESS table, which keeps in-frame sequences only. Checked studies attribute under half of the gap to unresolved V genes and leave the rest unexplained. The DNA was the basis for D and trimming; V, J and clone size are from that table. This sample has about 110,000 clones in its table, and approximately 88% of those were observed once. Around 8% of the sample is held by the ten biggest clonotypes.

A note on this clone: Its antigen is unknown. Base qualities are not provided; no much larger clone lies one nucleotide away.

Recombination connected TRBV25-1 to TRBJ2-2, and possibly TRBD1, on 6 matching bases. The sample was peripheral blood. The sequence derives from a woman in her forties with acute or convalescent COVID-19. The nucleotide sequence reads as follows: TGTGCCAGCAGTGAATACGGACAGCCGAACACCGGGGAGCTGTTTTTT. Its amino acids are CASSEYGQPNTGELFF.